This entry concerns a single T cell receptor (beta chain). Which antigen it targets is not known. Base-call qualities are not available, and no considerably larger clone is one nucleotide away. Each collaborating institution followed its own protocols to collect whole blood in K2EDTA tubes. For TCRbeta analysis, collaborator samples were shipped as frozen whole blood, as isolated PBMCs, or as DNA extracted from either sample type. V and J lose 9 bases and 5 bases, and a span of 22 bases separates them. CDR1 and CDR2 are drawn from the germline V gene: SGHTA, FQGNSA. The CDR3 runs 15 amino acids, cysteine and phenylalanine included. Only the CDR3 part of the read is kept: 45 bases, read in frame from the first base. The entry originates in a study of blood T cell repertoires in COVID-19 (dated by TCRdb to about 2020). Background for the entire study: Collaborator samples came from the United States, Italy and Spain and covered acute and convalescent phases of COVID-19. The material from the prospective study consisted of cDNA or gDNA derived from T cells, B-cell-depleted T cells, or PBMCs. Deeply sampled blood TCRbeta repertoires from subjects exposed to, actively infected with, or recovered from COVID-19 were included in the dataset. A freely available public database, intended as a resource for researchers studying the immune response to SARS-CoV-2, is where the repertoires were released. Samples were obtained from the ongoing ImmuneRACE study (first 160 participants) and from some 1,300 subjects provided by 6 global collaborators. Sample metadata almost always included a de-identified subject ID, COVID-19 status, age in years and sex. Where available, HLA class I and class II types were taken from metadata supplied by the sample provider and were not determined by assay-based typing. The paper's findings and limits, for the study overall: How much clinical and demographic metadata was included differed by source and by participant, and the metadata was provided uncurated.

TCRbeta CDR3 regions were amplified from genomic DNA by means of the immunoSEQ Assay, a bias-controlled multiplex PCR. Under the source paper's analysis protocol: Within the assay, amplification of reference gene primers was used to estimate how many nucleated cells each sample contained. To quantify the absolute abundance of each unique TCRbeta CDR3 rearrangement, sequence reads were collapsed and filtered. For each sample, productive Simpson clonality was calculated by taking the square root of Simpson's diversity index across productive rearrangements. TCRdb retrieved this table from immuneACCESS and kept in-frame rearrangements only. Not all clones are present; in checked studies, unresolved V genes account for under half, and no reason is known for the remainder. V and J calls and clone size are those listed in that table; D and trimming were worked out from the DNA. The sample table contains about 82,000 clones; only one count was recorded for approximately 80% of them. Jointly, the top ten make up around 11% of the sample.

The sample taken for sequencing was peripheral blood. This TCR came from a woman aged 40 to 55 with active or convalescent COVID-19. The V gene is TRBV7-2 and the J gene is TRBJ1-1; TRBD1 might be the D gene, on 6 matching bases. The CDR3 reads CASMRQDRFRTEAFF. The DNA is as follows: TGTGCCAGTATGAGACAGGATAGGTTCAGGACTGAAGCTTTCTTT. Full variable domain (CDR3 extended with the reference TRBV7-2 and TRBJ1-1 proteins): GAGVSQSPSNKVTEKGKDVELRCDPISGHTALYWYRQSLGQGLEFLIYFQGNSAPDKSGLPSDRFSAERTGGSVSTLTIQRTQQEDSAVYLCASMRQDRFRTEAFFGQGTRLTVV.